A single sample is the source of the 17 T cell receptor beta chains below, sequenced in a study of OX40 agonist ivuxolimab in advanced cancers. Libraries were prepared by immunoSEQ multiplex PCR; TCRdb keeps only in-frame clonotypes and omits some of them. The table lists approximately 64,000 clones, 85% of them singletons. Sequencing was performed on CD4+ or CD8+ T cells sorted from blood, taken in a trial of the OX40 agonist ivuxolimab. All receptors come from an adult with an advanced solid tumor such as melanoma, head and neck, liver or kidney cancer.

V and J are TRBV2 and TRBJ1-4; D is possibly TRBD1 (6 bases). Germline values: CDR1 SNHLY, CDR2 FYNNEI. V dropped 9 bases and J dropped 1 base, with 9 bases sitting between them. This CDR3 comprises 13 residues. CDR3 nucleotide sequence: TGTGCCAGTCTACAGGGAACTAATGAAAAACTGTTTTTT. It specifies CASLQGTNEKLFF.

This chain uses TRBV27 with TRBJ2-2; weak D call: TRBD2 (6 bases). Germline V CDR1 and CDR2: MNHEY, SMNVEV (reference sequence). V dropped 2 bases and J dropped 4 bases, with 8 bases sitting between them. This CDR3 contains 14 residues. CDR3 in DNA: TGTGCCAGCAGTTTACTGGGGGGCACCGGGGAGCTGTTTTTT. Translated, it gives CASSLLGGTGELFF.

The CDR3 here is CAWSEAGDGELFF. For the CDR3, the DNA is TGTGCCTGGAGTGAAGCGGGAGACGGGGAGCTGTTTTTT. The chain combines TRBV30 with TRBJ2-2; 8 bases are a match to TRBD2. Germline trimming cut 1 base from V and 7 bases from J; bases unmatched to any gene: 2. The CDR3 length is 13 residues. Germline CDR1 and CDR2: GTSNPN and SVGIG (reference sequence).

In its sample, this clone was seen once. The CDR3, as DNA: TGTGCCAGCAGTTTAATGGGAGATACGCAGTATTTT. Translation: CASSLMGDTQYF. The chain is built from TRBV28 and TRBJ2-3; no clear D gene. Per germline, CDR1 MDHEN and CDR2 SYDVKM. Trimming left V 2 bases short and J 5 bases short, with 5 bases between. The CDR3 is made up of 12 amino acids. The full variable domain, in which reference TRBV28 and TRBJ2-3 provide the parts outside the CDR3, is DVKVTQSSRYLVKRTGEKVFLECVQDMDHENMFWYRQDPGLGLRLIYFSYDVKMKEKGDIPEGYSVSREKKERFSLILESASTNQTSMYLCASSLMGDTQYFGPGTRLTVL.

The chain couples TRBV18 to TRBJ2-2; TRBD2 might be the D (5 bases). Germline loops: CDR1 KGHSH, CDR2 LQKENI. Trimming took 3 bases from V and 7 from J, leaving 15 bases between them. The CDR3 totals 15 residues. The CDR3 bases are TGTGCCAGCTCACCCGGGCCTCCTGGGAGCGGGGAGCTGTTTTTT. Translated, it gives CASSPGPPGSGELFF. The complete variable domain, with remaining parts taken from reference TRBV18 and TRBJ2-2, reads NAGVMQNPRHLVRRRGQEARLRCSPMKGHSHVYWYRQLPEEGLKFMVYLQKENIIDESGMPKERFSAEFPKEGPSILRIQQVVRGDSAAYFCASSPGPPGSGELFFGEGSRLTVL.

J is TRBJ1-5 and V is TRBV4-1; 7 nucleotides agree with TRBD1. V lost 1 base and J lost 0; bases outside the gene matches: 9. This CDR3 has 18 amino acids. Per the germline V gene, CDR1 is MGHRA and CDR2 is YSYEKL. CDR3 in amino acids: CASSQGSGTDYSNQPQHF. For the CDR3, the DNA is TGCGCCAGCAGCCAAGGCTCCGGGACAGATTATAGCAATCAGCCCCAGCATTTT.

The rearrangement links TRBV28 to TRBJ2-6; no definite D call. Germline CDR1 reads MDHEN; CDR2 reads SYDVKM. The CDR3 spans 13 residues. Trimming left V 10 bases short and J 0 bases short, with 7 bases between. Written as DNA, the CDR3 is TGTGCCACCCTAGTCTCTGGGGCCAACGTCCTGACTTTC. It codes for CATLVSGANVLTF.

The rearrangement links TRBV10-3 to TRBJ2-2; D gene ambiguous. This CDR3 spans 14 amino acids. Between the trimmed V and J ends, which lost 6 bases and 3 bases, there was a span of 11 bases. Germline V gene lookup returns CDR1 ENHRY and CDR2 SYGVKD. The CDR3 nucleotides read TGTGCCATCAGGCTTCCGGCGGACACCGGGGAGCTGTTTTTT. Its translation is CAIRLPADTGELFF.

The V call is TRBV5-4, the J call TRBJ2-7; 12 nucleotides match TRBD2. Germline values: CDR1 SGHNT, CDR2 YYREEE (reference sequence). This CDR3 comprises 16 residues. The V and J ends lost 3 bases and 3 bases, in that order; junction bases with no gene match: 7. CDR3: CASSSRTSGDRYEQYF. In DNA, the CDR3 is TGTGCCAGCAGCTCAAGGACTAGCGGGGATCGCTACGAGCAGTACTTC.

This chain links TRBV6-1 with TRBJ2-5; no firm D call. Germline CDR1 and CDR2: MNHNS and SASEGT. The CDR3 has 15 residues. Trimming left V 0 bases short and J 2 bases short, with 10 bases between. The CDR3 is CASSEASGEQETQYF. As DNA, the CDR3 is TGTGCCAGCAGTGAAGCGTCCGGTGAACAAGAGACCCAGTACTTC.

The rearrangement uses TRBV18 and TRBJ1-3; the D is unclear. The CDR3 is made up of 14 amino acids. Trimming stripped 2 bases from V and 1 base from J, with 6 bases between. In germline, CDR1 is KGHSH, CDR2 LQKENI. The CDR3 here is CASSPGVSGNTIYF. In DNA form, the CDR3 reads TGTGCCAGCTCACCAGGGGTATCTGGAAACACCATATATTTT.

The CDR3 DNA sequence: TGTGCCAGCTTTCCGTCAGGGGCCCGCAGAGAGACCCAGTACTTC. Protein: CASFPSGARRETQYF. J is TRBJ2-5 and V is TRBV18; possible D gene TRBD1, 6 bases. The CDR3 sequence is 15 residues long. Between the trimmed V and J ends, which lost 7 bases and 4 bases, there was a span of 19 bases. Looked up from germline, CDR1 is KGHSH and CDR2 is LQKENI.

This chain uses TRBV28 with TRBJ1-1; D not resolved. The V end was cut by 6 bases, the J end by 3 bases, with 14 bases between. Germline CDR1 MDHEN, CDR2 SYDVKM. The CDR3 consists of 14 residues. DNA for the CDR3: TGTGCCAGCAGGAGCGGCCAAGCCGACACTGAAGCTTTCTTT. Translating it yields CASRSGQADTEAFF.

This clone was found once. The rearrangement uses TRBV6-1 and TRBJ2-2; tentatively, D is TRBD2 (5 bases). This CDR3 region has 13 residues. CDR1 is MNHNS, CDR2 SASEGT, per germline. Trimming pared 1 base from V and 6 bases from J, leaving 6 bases between. CDR3 in DNA: TGTGCCAGCAGTGAAGGGAGGCCCGGGGAGCTGTTTTTT. This translates into CASSEGRPGELFF.

The V and J genes are TRBV28 and TRBJ2-7, with D perhaps TRBD2 (5 bases). The length of the CDR3 is 17 residues. Trimming stripped 5 bases from V and 2 bases from J, with 22 bases between. Germline assignment: CDR1 MDHEN and CDR2 SYDVKM. The CDR3 DNA is TGTGCCAGCAGTCCAACTCCGTGGCGCGGGTACACCTACGAGCAGTACTTC. Protein: CASSPTPWRGYTYEQYF.

This sequence joins TRBV4-3 and TRBJ2-7; 8 bases align to TRBD2. This CDR3 spans 17 amino acids. V lost 0 bases to trimming and J lost 4 bases; unmatched junction nucleotides: 11. Germline lookup yields CDR1 LGHNA and CDR2 YSLEER. The CDR3 DNA is TGCGCCAGCAGCCAAGAGGATGTAAAGCGGGAGCAGTACGAGCAGTACTTC. It codes for CASSQEDVKREQYEQYF.

This chain uses TRBV5-6 with TRBJ2-7, with TRBD2 identical over 9 bases. V was clipped by 2 bases and J by 3 bases; unmatched bases: 9. The germline V gene encodes CDR1 SGHDT and CDR2 YYEEEE. The CDR3 is 16 residues long. CDR3 in amino acids: CASSFSTSGPNYEQYF. As DNA, the CDR3 is TGTGCCAGCAGCTTTTCGACTAGCGGCCCGAACTACGAGCAGTACTTC.